The 9 T cell receptor beta chains in this list originate from one sample, sequenced in a study of blood T cell repertoires in COVID-19 (dated by TCRdb to the early 2020s). Library preparation employed the immunoSEQ multiplex PCR assay. The clones in this table, taken by TCRdb from immuneACCESS, are in-frame only. Not every clone is retained; where verified, under half of the shortfall comes from an unresolved V gene, and the cause of the rest is unknown. In this sample the table shows about 260,000 clones, over 75% of which occur a single time. The ten largest clones take up about 0.64% of the sample. Sequencing input: peripheral blood. The receptor source for this set is a human donor in a cohort sampled during active COVID-19.

V gene TRBV4-2 combines with J gene TRBJ2-1, with TRBD2 matching 10 bases. V gave up 0 bases and J gave up 9 bases; unmatched junction bases: 11. The length of the CDR3 is 17 residues. Germline CDR1 and CDR2: LGHNA and YNFKEQ. CDR3 nucleotides: TGTGCCAGCAGCCAAGATTGGCTAGCGGGAGTCGGGGGTGAGCAGTTCTTC. It specifies CASSQDWLAGVGGEQFF.

V usage is TRBV7-2 and J usage is TRBJ1-2; 7 bases align to TRBD1. The CDR3 is 15 residues long. V shed 3 bases, J shed 4 bases, and the junction held 8 bases outside the gene matches. Germline CDR1 and CDR2: SGHTA and FQGNSA. CDR3 sequence (DNA): TGTGCCAGCAGCTTCTACCGGGACAGATCCTATGGCTACACCTTC. Translating it yields CASSFYRDRSYGYTF.

This sequence joins TRBV5-4 and TRBJ1-5; D not certain. This CDR3 contains 12 residues. Looked up from germline, CDR1 is SGHNT and CDR2 is YYREEE (reference sequence). V lost 0 bases, J lost 6 bases, and 4 bases lay in between. DNA for the CDR3: TGTGCCAGCAGCTTGGCCGGTCAGCCCCAGCATTTT. As protein: CASSLAGQPQHF.

This clone was counted only a few times. The CDR3 is CASSTRDRVNYGYTF. The DNA for the CDR3 is TGTGCCAGCAGCACCCGGGACAGGGTTAACTATGGCTACACCTTC. The chain uses TRBV5-4 and TRBJ1-2; 9 nucleotides line up with TRBD1. Germline V gives CDR1 SGHNT, CDR2 YYREEE (reference sequence). V gave up 4 bases and J gave up 1 base; unmatched junction bases: 5. This CDR3 is built from 15 residues.

The chain uses TRBV12-5 and TRBJ2-3, with D possibly matching TRBD1 (6 bases). Germline V lookup: CDR1 LGHNT, CDR2 FRNRAP. CDR3 length equals 17 residues. V was pared by 6 bases and J by 4 bases, with 23 bases between. Here the CDR3 DNA reads TGTGCTAGTGGGCGTGGGGAAAAACAGGGTTATCCAGATACGCAGTATTTT. This translates into CASGRGEKQGYPDTQYF. The full variable domain, completed using reference TRBV12-5 and TRBJ2-3, is DARVTQTPRHKVTEMGQEVTMRCQPILGHNTVFWYRQTMMQGLELLAYFRNRAPLDDSGMPKDRFSAEMPDATLATLKIQPSEPRDSAVYFCASGRGEKQGYPDTQYFGPGTRLTVL.

This chain connects TRBV5-1 to TRBJ1-5; 7 nucleotides line up with TRBD1. Germline V lookup: CDR1 SGHRS, CDR2 YFSETQ. Trimming cost V 0 bases and J 3 bases; bases outside gene matches: 3. The CDR3 runs to 15 residues. For the CDR3, the DNA is TGCGCCAGCAGCTTGGAGACAGGGAACAATCAGCCCCAGCATTTT. It specifies CASSLETGNNQPQHF.

As DNA, the CDR3 is TGTGCCAGCAGGTCCCCAGGATACAATGAGCAGTTCTTC. It translates to CASRSPGYNEQFF. This chain links TRBV5-8 with TRBJ2-1; no clear D. This CDR3 is built from 13 residues. The V end lost 5 bases, the J end lost 4 bases, and 10 bases lay between the germline ends. Germline values: CDR1 SGHTS, CDR2 YDEGEE.

The rearrangement links TRBV4-1 to TRBJ1-1, with D unresolved. Trimming pared 0 bases from V and 8 bases from J, leaving 7 bases between. The length of the CDR3 is 12 residues. Germline CDR1 MGHRA, CDR2 YSYEKL. DNA of the CDR3: TGCGCCAGCAGCCAAGATCGAGGGGAAGCTTTCTTT. This sequence encodes CASSQDRGEAFF.

This clone is a singleton in its sample. The rearrangement links TRBV7-2 to TRBJ2-7; 8 bases line up with TRBD1. Germline loops: CDR1 SGHTA, CDR2 FQGNSA. This CDR3 spans 14 amino acids. V was clipped by 6 bases and J by 2 bases; unmatched bases: 6. CDR3: CASRLDRATYEQYF. The DNA of the CDR3 is TGTGCCAGCAGATTGGACAGGGCTACCTACGAGCAGTACTTC. The whole variable domain, filled in from reference TRBV7-2 and TRBJ2-7, reads GAGVSQSPSNKVTEKGKDVELRCDPISGHTALYWYRQSLGQGLEFLIYFQGNSAPDKSGLPSDRFSAERTGGSVSTLTIQRTQQEDSAVYLCASRLDRATYEQYFGPGTRLTVT.